The 31 T cell receptor beta chains below come from one sample, sequenced in a study of blood T cell repertoires in COVID-19. Sequencing was performed with immunoSEQ multiplex PCR; in TCRdb, only in-frame clones are kept and a portion is missing. The sample comprises 55,000 to 75,000 clones, roughly 90% of which are singletons, and 3.9% rests with the top ten. The sample comprised peripheral blood. The receptor source for this set is a human donor in a cohort sampled during active COVID-19.

The chain is built from TRBV1 and TRBJ2-3; the table gives TRBD2 as D, unverified against the DNA. TRBV1 is a documented pseudogene. The CDR3 consists of 19 residues. The chain's CDR3 is CTSSQDGAGLAGLTDTQYF. As DNA, the CDR3 is TGCACCAGCAGCCAAGATGGTGCAGGACTAGCGGGTCTCACAGATACGCAGTATTTT.

The chain couples TRBV4-3 to TRBJ1-1; TRBD1 matches at 11 bases. Looked up from germline, CDR1 is LGHNA and CDR2 is YSLEER. CDR3 length equals 19 residues. V lost 0 bases, J lost 4 bases, and 13 bases stayed unmatched. The CDR3 reads CASSQEAYRTGGAGTEAFF. Written as DNA, the CDR3 is TGCGCCAGCAGCCAAGAAGCGTACCGGACAGGGGGCGCCGGCACTGAAGCTTTCTTT.

This sequence joins TRBV7-9 and TRBJ2-2, with D uncertain. The CDR3 covers 14 residues. The germline V gene has CDR1 SEHNR and CDR2 FQNEAQ (reference sequence). The V end lost 3 bases, the J end lost 7 bases, and 12 bases lay between the germline ends. The CDR3 loop is CASSFGRQVGELFF. Written as DNA, the CDR3 is TGTGCCAGCAGCTTCGGCCGGCAGGTCGGGGAGCTGTTTTTT.

J is TRBJ1-5 and V is TRBV24-1; weak D call: TRBD1 (5 bases). Trimming pared 1 base from V and 0 bases from J, leaving 15 bases between. From germline, CDR1 is KGHDR and CDR2 SFDVKD. This CDR3 contains 18 residues. The CDR3 DNA sequence: TGTGCCACCAGTGATTTACGGCAGGGTGCTAATAGCAATCAGCCCCAGCATTTT. Residues: CATSDLRQGANSNQPQHF.

This clone came up a few times. This chain uses TRBV7-2 with TRBJ2-7; TRBD1 is a possible D gene (5 bases). Germline V gives CDR1 SGHTA, CDR2 FQGNSA. This CDR3 has 13 residues. With 5 bases removed from V and 2 bases from J, the gap between germline ends came to 10 bases. CDR3 sequence (DNA): TGTGCCAGCAGCCAAGGGGTTCCCTACGAGCAGTACTTC. Amino acids: CASSQGVPYEQYF. Full variable domain (missing parts from reference TRBV7-2 and TRBJ2-7): GAGVSQSPSNKVTEKGKDVELRCDPISGHTALYWYRQSLGQGLEFLIYFQGNSAPDKSGLPSDRFSAERTGGSVSTLTIQRTQQEDSAVYLCASSQGVPYEQYFGPGTRLTVT.

Comments on this clone: The same CDR3 also results from other DNA sequences found in this sample. V usage is TRBV9 and J usage is TRBJ2-7; 7 positions match TRBD1. The CDR3 length is 13 residues. CDR1 is SGDLS and CDR2 is YYNGEE in the germline V gene. Trimming at V came to 3 bases and at J to 2 bases, leaving 2 bases not matched to a gene. DNA of the CDR3: TGTGCCAGCAGCGGGCAGGGGGCCTACGAGCAGTACTTC. Residues: CASSGQGAYEQYF.

This chain connects TRBV5-4 to TRBJ1-2, with unresolved D. The V end lost 4 bases, the J end lost 0 bases, and 16 bases lay between the germline ends. The CDR3 length is 16 residues. Germline values: CDR1 SGHNT, CDR2 YYREEE (reference sequence). This CDR3 is CASSHKNIVANYGYTF. The CDR3 bases are TGTGCCAGCAGCCATAAAAATATTGTAGCTAACTATGGCTACACCTTC. Complete variable domain (other parts from reference TRBV5-4 and TRBJ1-2): ETGVTQSPTHLIKTRGQQVTLRCSSQSGHNTVSWYQQALGQGPQFIFQYYREEENGRGNFPPRFSGLQFPNYSSELNVNALELDDSALYLCASSHKNIVANYGYTFGSGTRLTVV.

The chain uses TRBV6-5 and TRBJ1-1, with 7 bases lining up with TRBD1. The CDR3 has 15 residues. With 3 bases clipped from V and 5 bases from J, the junction kept 9 bases outside the gene matches. The germline CDR1 and CDR2 sequences are MNHEY and SVGAGI. This CDR3 reads CASSYQGVANTEAFF. Here the CDR3 DNA reads TGTGCCAGCAGTTATCAGGGGGTTGCGAATACTGAAGCTTTCTTT.

The rearrangement uses TRBV30 and TRBJ1-5, with D maybe TRBD1 (6 bases). Per the germline V gene, CDR1 is GTSNPN and CDR2 is SVGIG (reference sequence). The CDR3 is made up of 16 amino acids. V lost 0 bases to trimming and J lost 6 bases, with 18 bases between them. CDR3 sequence (DNA): TGTGCCTGGAGTGTACAGGGCTCGGGTCGGAGTCAGCCCCAGCATTTT. The encoded protein is CAWSVQGSGRSQPQHF. Full variable domain (rest looked up from reference TRBV30 and TRBJ1-5): SQTIHQWPATLVQPVGSPLSLECTVEGTSNPNLYWYRQAAGRGLQLLFYSVGIGQISSEVPQNLSASRPQDRQFILSSKKLLLSDSGFYLCAWSVQGSGRSQPQHFGDGTRLSIL.

The chain employs TRBV4-2 and TRBJ2-7; TRBD1 aligns across 9 bases. The CDR3 totals 14 residues. After removal of 4 bases from V and 2 bases from J, the junction contained 3 bases not matched to a gene. The germline CDR1 and CDR2 sequences are LGHNA and YNFKEQ. The CDR3 DNA follows: TGTGCCAGCAGCCCAGGACAGGGGACCTACGAGCAGTACTTC. Its protein product is CASSPGQGTYEQYF.

The CDR3 nucleotides read TGTGCCAGCAGCCAAGATTACACGGGAGGGCAGAATGAGCAGTTCTTC. This codes for CASSQDYTGGQNEQFF. V is TRBV4-2 and J is TRBJ2-1, with 8 bases aligning to TRBD2. The length of the CDR3 is 16 residues. V lost 0 bases to trimming and J lost 7 bases; unmatched junction nucleotides: 8. Germline assignment: CDR1 LGHNA and CDR2 YNFKEQ.

In its sample, this clone was seen once. The genes are TRBV6-5 and TRBJ2-1, with TRBD1 identical over 9 bases. Losses at the gene ends were 4 bases for V and 4 bases for J; bases not matched to a gene: 5. The germline CDR1 and CDR2 sequences are MNHEY and SVGAGI. The CDR3 covers 15 residues. In DNA, the CDR3 is TGTGCCAGCAGTTCGGGACAGGGAACTTACAATGAGCAGTTCTTC. It specifies CASSSGQGTYNEQFF.

In its sample, this clone was seen once. CDR3 nucleotide sequence: TGTGCCAGCAGCTTAGGACGGGGGGGCTATAATTCACCCCTCCACTTT. Protein: CASSLGRGGYNSPLHF. The chain joins TRBV11-2 to TRBJ1-6, with D perhaps TRBD1 (5 bases). V gave up 1 base and J gave up 3 bases, with 10 bases separating them. Germline V gene data show CDR1 as SGHAT and CDR2 as FQNNGV. The CDR3 sequence is 16 residues long.

The gene calls are TRBV14 and TRBJ2-7, with a possible D match to TRBD1 (5 bases). The CDR3 consists of 15 residues. Germline CDR1 is SGHDN and CDR2 is FVKESK. With 1 base removed from V and 3 bases from J, the gap between germline ends came to 13 bases. The CDR3 nucleotides are TGTGCCAGCAGCCAAGGACCCCCCAGGGACTACGAGCAGTACTTC. Its translation is CASSQGPPRDYEQYF. The full variable domain, its missing parts supplied by reference TRBV14 and TRBJ2-7, is EAGVTQFPSHSVIEKGQTVTLRCDPISGHDNLYWYRRVMGKEIKFLLHFVKESKQDESGMPNNRFLAERTGGTYSTLKVQPAELEDSGVYFCASSQGPPRDYEQYFGPGTRLTVT.

The V gene is TRBV28, the J gene TRBJ1-2; TRBD1 matches at 7 bases. The CDR3 consists of 14 residues. Germline V gene data show CDR1 as MDHEN and CDR2 as SYDVKM. Trimming removed 6 bases from V and 4 bases from J; junction bases left unmatched: 8. CDR3 protein: CASRGYGTAYGYTF. CDR3 DNA: TGTGCCAGCAGGGGTTACGGGACAGCCTATGGCTACACCTTC.

This chain joins TRBV27 and TRBJ1-1, with D possibly matching TRBD1 (5 bases). The V end lost 2 bases, the J end lost 0 bases, and 13 bases lay between the germline ends. This CDR3 has 16 amino acids. Looked up from germline, CDR1 is MNHEY and CDR2 is SMNVEV (reference sequence). The CDR3 region is CASSLRMGRMNTEAFF. The CDR3 region has the DNA TGTGCCAGCAGTTTACGGATGGGGCGTATGAACACTGAAGCTTTCTTT.

CDR3: CASSLVGGTISYEQYF. The CDR3 bases are TGTGCCAGCAGCTTAGTCGGGGGGACGATATCCTACGAGCAGTACTTC. The chain combines TRBV7-8 with TRBJ2-7, with TRBD2 matching 7 bases. Trimming removed 1 base from V and 1 base from J; junction bases left unmatched: 7. Germline assignment: CDR1 SGHVS and CDR2 FQNEAQ. This CDR3 spans 16 amino acids.

The rearrangement uses TRBV6-5 and TRBJ2-7; weak D call: TRBD2 (6 bases). The CDR3 loop spans 14 amino acids. Between the trimmed V and J ends, which lost 5 bases and 1 base, there was a span of 12 bases. The germline CDR1 and CDR2 sequences are MNHEY and SVGAGI. This CDR3 reads CASSPRDFSYEQYF. As DNA, the CDR3 is TGTGCCAGCAGTCCTCGGGACTTTTCCTACGAGCAGTACTTC.

The V call is TRBV5-5, the J call TRBJ2-6, with D unclear. Germline assignment: CDR1 SGHKS and CDR2 YYEKEE (reference sequence). The V end lost 4 bases, the J end lost 1 base, and 6 bases lay between the germline ends. This CDR3 spans 14 amino acids. The CDR3 protein is CASSLFSGANVLTF. The CDR3 DNA is TGTGCCAGCAGCCTGTTTTCTGGGGCCAACGTCCTGACTTTC.

This chain uses TRBV11-2 with TRBJ2-5, with TRBD2 matching over 7 bases. Germline CDR1 is SGHAT and CDR2 is FQNNGV. The CDR3 is made up of 14 amino acids. The V gene end was trimmed by 1 base and the J gene end by 5 bases; junction bases not matched to a gene: 4. As DNA, the CDR3 is TGTGCCAGCAGCTTAGGGGGGGGAGGGGAGACCCAGTACTTC. It specifies CASSLGGGGETQYF.

The table lists this clone with a few counts. The CDR3 coding sequence is TGCAGCGTTGAGGGAGCAACTGAAGCTTTCTTT. The encoded protein is CSVEGATEAFF. The chain carries TRBV29-1 and TRBJ1-1, with D hard to call. Trimming pared 3 bases from V and 5 bases from J, leaving 7 bases between. CDR1 and CDR2 (germline): SQVTM, ANQGSEA. The CDR3 runs 11 residues. The full variable domain, in which reference TRBV29-1 and TRBJ1-1 provide the parts outside the CDR3, is SAVISQKPSRDICQRGTSLTIQCQVDSQVTMMFWYRQQPGQSLTLIATANQGSEATYESGFVIDKFPISRPNLTFSTLTVSNMSPEDSSIYLCSVEGATEAFFGQGTRLTVV.

The V and J genes are TRBV19 and TRBJ1-4; TRBD1 might be the D (5 bases). Per germline, CDR1 LNHDA and CDR2 SQIVND (reference sequence). This CDR3 spans 11 amino acids. Trimming cost V 8 bases and J 5 bases, with 6 bases left between them. The CDR3 spells CASRQNEKLFF. CDR3 DNA: TGTGCCAGTCGACAGAATGAAAAACTGTTTTTT.

The V call is TRBV9, the J call TRBJ1-3; unclear D gene. The V gene lost 2 bases and the J gene lost 4 bases, with 13 bases spanning the gap. The CDR3 extends over 15 amino acids. CDR1 and CDR2 (germline): SGDLS, YYNGEE. DNA for the CDR3: TGTGCCAGCAGCGTGAATCCTCGGGGAGGAAACACCATATATTTT. It is translated as CASSVNPRGGNTIYF.

This clone was seen only a few times. V and J are TRBV6-4 and TRBJ1-5; unclear D gene. V shed 6 bases and J shed 6 bases, with 9 bases lying between them. Germline loops: CDR1 MRHNA, CDR2 SNTAGT. This CDR3 contains 12 residues. CDR3 in amino acids: CASRLRCQPQHF. The CDR3 bases are TGTGCCAGCAGGCTACGTTGTCAGCCCCAGCATTTT.

The chain joins TRBV2 to TRBJ1-6, with a possible D match to TRBD1 (6 bases). Germline CDR1 and CDR2: SNHLY and FYNNEI. The CDR3 has 14 amino acids. Trimming removed 8 bases from V and 7 bases from J, with 15 bases in between. CDR3 in DNA: TGTGCCAGCCTTGGGGGCAGGGGCAATTCACCCCTCCACTTT. Its translation is CASLGGRGNSPLHF.

The genes are TRBV5-6 and TRBJ1-3; no firm D call. The length of the CDR3 is 16 residues. The germline gives CDR1 SGHDT, CDR2 YYEEEE. Trimming took 1 base from V and 0 from J, leaving 11 bases between them. CDR3 sequence: CASSLSGFSSGNTIYF. The CDR3, as DNA: TGTGCCAGCAGCTTGAGTGGCTTCAGCTCTGGAAACACCATATATTTT.

The chain couples TRBV24-1 to TRBJ1-4; 9 bases are a match to TRBD1. The germline V gene has CDR1 KGHDR and CDR2 SFDVKD. The CDR3 is made up of 16 amino acids. With 6 bases clipped from V and 3 bases from J, the junction kept 7 bases outside the gene matches. DNA of the CDR3: TGTGCCACCAGTCCGGGACAGGGACGAGCTAATGAAAAACTGTTTTTT. It yields the protein CATSPGQGRANEKLFF.

The rearrangement uses TRBV4-1 and TRBJ2-1; 8 nucleotides match TRBD2. The CDR3 loop spans 17 amino acids. The V segment lost 0 bases and the J segment 7 bases; nucleotides outside the gene matches: 11. Germline CDR1 is MGHRA and CDR2 is YSYEKL. The CDR3, as DNA: TGCGCCAGCAGCCAAGATTTTGCGGGACTAGTGGGTAATGAGCAGTTCTTC. This gives the protein CASSQDFAGLVGNEQFF.

The genes are TRBV7-2 and TRBJ2-1; 13 bases agree with TRBD2. This CDR3 is built from 16 residues. The junction had 7 bases not matched to a gene; V was cut back by 4 bases and J by 7 bases. Germline CDR1 reads SGHTA; CDR2 reads FQGNSA. The CDR3 DNA reads TGTGCCAGCAGCTCACTAGCGGGAGGGACCGCTAATGAGCAGTTCTTC. Protein product: CASSSLAGGTANEQFF.

A few counts support this clone. The V gene is TRBV2, the J gene TRBJ1-4; no definite D call. V gave up 3 bases and J gave up 10 bases, with 15 bases separating them. CDR3 length: 14 residues. Germline V lookup: CDR1 SNHLY, CDR2 FYNNEI. CDR3 in DNA: TGTGCCAGCAGTGAGGGAGACCTGGAGGCAAAACTGTTTTTT. Translation gives CASSEGDLEAKLFF.

The rearrangement links TRBV19 to TRBJ2-3; D possibly corresponds to TRBD2 (5 bases). This CDR3 has 14 residues. The V end lost 3 bases, the J end lost 5 bases, and 12 bases lay between the germline ends. Germline loops: CDR1 LNHDA, CDR2 SQIVND (reference sequence). The CDR3 nucleotides read TGTGCCAGTAGTATTGAGGGATCCCGAGATACGCAGTATTTT. As protein: CASSIEGSRDTQYF.